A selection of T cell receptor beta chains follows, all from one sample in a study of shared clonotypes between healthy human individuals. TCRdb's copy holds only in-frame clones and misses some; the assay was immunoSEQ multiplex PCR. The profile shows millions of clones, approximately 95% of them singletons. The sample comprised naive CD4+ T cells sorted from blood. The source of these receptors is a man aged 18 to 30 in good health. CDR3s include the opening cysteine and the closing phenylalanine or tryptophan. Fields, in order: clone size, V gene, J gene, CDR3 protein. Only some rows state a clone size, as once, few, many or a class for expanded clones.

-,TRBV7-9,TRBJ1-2,CASSLSATDNYGYTF
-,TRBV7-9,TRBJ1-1,CASSSTAEAFF
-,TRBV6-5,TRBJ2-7,CASSFREQYF
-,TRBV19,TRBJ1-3,CASSPDRDGTIYF
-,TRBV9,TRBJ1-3,CASSVVDSSGNTIYF
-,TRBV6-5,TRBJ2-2,CASRLGGANTGELFF
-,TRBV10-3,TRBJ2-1,CAISDSGTEQFF
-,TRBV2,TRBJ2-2,CASSVVGARNTGELFF
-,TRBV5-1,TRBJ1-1,CASSGGAGNTEAFF
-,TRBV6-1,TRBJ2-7,CASSGPGQGSNEQYF
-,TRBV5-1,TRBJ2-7,CASSSQRLGSSYEQYF
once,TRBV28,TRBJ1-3,CASSLKQLGNTIYF
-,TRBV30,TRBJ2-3,CAWSPTSGYTDTQYF
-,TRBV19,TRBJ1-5,CASSTQSTGSVGQPQHF
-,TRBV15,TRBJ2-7,CATSRETGKAYEQYF
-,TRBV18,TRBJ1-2,CASSTGGSYGYTF
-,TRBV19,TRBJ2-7,CASSVTGGVREQYF
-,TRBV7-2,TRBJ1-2,CASSLEGGRFGYTF
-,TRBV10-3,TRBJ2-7,CAISGGDFISQWYEQYF
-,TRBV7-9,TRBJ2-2,CASSLTMTNTGELFF
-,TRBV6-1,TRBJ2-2,CASRGQGITGELFF
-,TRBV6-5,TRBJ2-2,CASSYVGQGRTGELFF
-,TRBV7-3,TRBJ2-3,CASSLGGITDTQYF
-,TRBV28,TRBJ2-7,CASVPGGTGRYEQYF
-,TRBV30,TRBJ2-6,CAWDGRKGANVLTF
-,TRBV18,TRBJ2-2,CASSAGLDTGELFF
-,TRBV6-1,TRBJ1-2,CASREAGTLGNNYGYTF
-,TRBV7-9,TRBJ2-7,CASSIQGTAYEQYF
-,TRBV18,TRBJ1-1,CASSPLMNTEAFF
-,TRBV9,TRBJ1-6,CASSDREDSPLHF
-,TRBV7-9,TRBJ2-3,CASSQIRGALADTQYF
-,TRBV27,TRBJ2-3,CASSLREGDTQYF
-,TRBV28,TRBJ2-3,CASSFFSTDTQYF
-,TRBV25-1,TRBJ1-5,CASSATGTGSNQPQHF
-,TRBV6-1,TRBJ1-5,CASSEAAKGQPQHF
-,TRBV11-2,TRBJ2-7,CASSPQGGGLEQYF
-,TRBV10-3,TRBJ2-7,CAIRPGTDSYEQYF
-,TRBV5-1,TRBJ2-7,CASSAAMGLADYYEQYF
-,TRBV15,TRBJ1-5,CATSRDSRTNQPQHF
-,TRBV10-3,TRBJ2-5,CAITPGPQETQYF